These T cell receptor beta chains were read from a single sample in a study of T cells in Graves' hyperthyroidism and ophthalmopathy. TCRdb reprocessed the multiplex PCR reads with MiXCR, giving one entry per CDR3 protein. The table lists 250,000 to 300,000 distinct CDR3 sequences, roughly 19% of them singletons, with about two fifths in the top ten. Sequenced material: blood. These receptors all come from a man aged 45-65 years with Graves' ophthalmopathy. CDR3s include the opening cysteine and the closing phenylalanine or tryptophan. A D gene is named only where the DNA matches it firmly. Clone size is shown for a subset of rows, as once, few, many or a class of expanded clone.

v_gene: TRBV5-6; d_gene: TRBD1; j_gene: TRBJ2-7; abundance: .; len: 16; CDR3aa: CASSLWQQGGRYEQYF; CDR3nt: TGTGCCAGCAGCTTGTGGCAACAGGGGGGTCGGTATGAGCAGTACTTC
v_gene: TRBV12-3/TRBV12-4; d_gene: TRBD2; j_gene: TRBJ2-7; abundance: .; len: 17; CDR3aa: CASSFHSGRRASYEQYF; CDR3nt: TGTGCCAGCAGTTTCCATAGCGGGAGGAGGGCCTCCTACGAGCAGTACTTC
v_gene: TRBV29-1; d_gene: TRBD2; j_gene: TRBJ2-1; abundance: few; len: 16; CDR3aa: CSVQPSGRGSYNEQFF; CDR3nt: TGCAGCGTCCAGCCTAGCGGGAGAGGTTCCTACAATGAGCAGTTCTTC
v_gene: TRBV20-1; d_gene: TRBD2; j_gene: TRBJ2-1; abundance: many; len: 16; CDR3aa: CSARDPGSSGSHEQFF; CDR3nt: TGCAGTGCTAGAGATCCCGGATCTAGCGGGAGTCATGAGCAGTTCTTC
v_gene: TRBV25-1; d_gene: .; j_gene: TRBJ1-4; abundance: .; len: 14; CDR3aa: CASSERGENEKLFF; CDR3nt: TGTGCCAGCAGTGAAAGGGGAGAGAATGAAAAACTGTTTTTT
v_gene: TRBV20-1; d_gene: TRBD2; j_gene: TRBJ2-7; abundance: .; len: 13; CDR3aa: CSAREGSLYEQYF; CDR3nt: TGCAGTGCCCGGGAGGGCTCCCTCTACGAGCAGTACTTC
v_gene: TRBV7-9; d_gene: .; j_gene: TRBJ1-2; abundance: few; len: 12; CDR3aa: CASTSSELGYTF; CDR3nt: TGTGCCAGCACCTCGAGCGAGTTAGGCTACACCTTC
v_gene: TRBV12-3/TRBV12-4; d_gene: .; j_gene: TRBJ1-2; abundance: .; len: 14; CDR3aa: CASSLRGTQYGYTF; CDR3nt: TGTGCCAGCAGTTTGAGGGGGACCCAATATGGCTACACCTTC
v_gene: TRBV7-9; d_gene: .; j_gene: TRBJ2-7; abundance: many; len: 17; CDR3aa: CASSLVGGLGGNYEQYF; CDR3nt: TGTGCCAGCAGCTTAGTAGGGGGTCTGGGAGGGAACTACGAGCAGTACTTC
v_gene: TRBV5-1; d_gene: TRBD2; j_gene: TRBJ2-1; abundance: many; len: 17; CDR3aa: CASSSRPQRESWNEQFF; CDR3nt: TGCGCCAGCAGCTCCCGCCCACAGCGGGAGAGTTGGAATGAGCAGTTCTTC
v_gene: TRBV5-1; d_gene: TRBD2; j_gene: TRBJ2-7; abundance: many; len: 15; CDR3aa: CASRPLWEGRYEQYF; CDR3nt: TGCGCCAGCAGACCTCTATGGGAGGGCCGGTACGAGCAGTACTTC
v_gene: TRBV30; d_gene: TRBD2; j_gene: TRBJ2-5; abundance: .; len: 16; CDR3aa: CAWSVQHSGSQETQYF; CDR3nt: TGTGCCTGGAGTGTACAACATAGCGGGAGCCAAGAGACCCAGTACTTC
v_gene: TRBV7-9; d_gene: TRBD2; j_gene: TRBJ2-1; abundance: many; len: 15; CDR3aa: CASSLTSGNHNEQFF; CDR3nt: TGTGCCAGCAGCTTAACTAGCGGGAACCACAATGAGCAGTTCTTC
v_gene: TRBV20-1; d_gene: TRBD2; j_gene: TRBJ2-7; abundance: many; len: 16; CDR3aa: CSASNQGTSGKREQYF; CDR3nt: TGCAGTGCTAGCAACCAGGGGACTAGCGGGAAGAGGGAGCAGTACTTC
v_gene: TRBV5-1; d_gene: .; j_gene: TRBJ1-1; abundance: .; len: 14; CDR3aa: CASSLSQSGTEAFF; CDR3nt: TGCGCCAGCAGCTTGTCTCAGAGTGGCACTGAAGCTTTCTTT
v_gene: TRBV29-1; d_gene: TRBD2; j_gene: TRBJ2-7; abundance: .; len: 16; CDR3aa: CSVEGKASGSLYEQYF; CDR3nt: TGCAGCGTTGAAGGAAAGGCTAGCGGGAGTCTCTACGAGCAGTACTTC
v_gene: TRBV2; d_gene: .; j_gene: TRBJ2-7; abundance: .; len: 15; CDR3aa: CASRATSAASTEQYF; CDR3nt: TGTGCCAGCAGGGCTACGTCAGCGGCTTCGACCGAGCAGTACTTC
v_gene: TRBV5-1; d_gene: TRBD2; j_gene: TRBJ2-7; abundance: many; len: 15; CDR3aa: CASSPQGIAGDEQYF; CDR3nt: TGCGCCAGCAGCCCTCAGGGGATAGCGGGAGACGAGCAGTACTTC
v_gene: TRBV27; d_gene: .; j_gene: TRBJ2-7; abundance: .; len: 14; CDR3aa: CASSLRPDSYEQYF; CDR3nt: TGTGCCAGCAGTTTAAGGCCAGATTCTTACGAGCAGTACTTC
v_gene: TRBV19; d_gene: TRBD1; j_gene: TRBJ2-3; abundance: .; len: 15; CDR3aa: CASSNGQGGTDTQYF; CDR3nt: TGTGCCAGTAGTAACGGACAGGGGGGAACAGATACGCAGTATTTT
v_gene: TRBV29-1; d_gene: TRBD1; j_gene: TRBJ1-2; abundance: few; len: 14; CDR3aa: CSVEGGQRGGGYTF; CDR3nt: TGCAGCGTTGAGGGGGGACAGCGAGGAGGTGGCTACACCTTC